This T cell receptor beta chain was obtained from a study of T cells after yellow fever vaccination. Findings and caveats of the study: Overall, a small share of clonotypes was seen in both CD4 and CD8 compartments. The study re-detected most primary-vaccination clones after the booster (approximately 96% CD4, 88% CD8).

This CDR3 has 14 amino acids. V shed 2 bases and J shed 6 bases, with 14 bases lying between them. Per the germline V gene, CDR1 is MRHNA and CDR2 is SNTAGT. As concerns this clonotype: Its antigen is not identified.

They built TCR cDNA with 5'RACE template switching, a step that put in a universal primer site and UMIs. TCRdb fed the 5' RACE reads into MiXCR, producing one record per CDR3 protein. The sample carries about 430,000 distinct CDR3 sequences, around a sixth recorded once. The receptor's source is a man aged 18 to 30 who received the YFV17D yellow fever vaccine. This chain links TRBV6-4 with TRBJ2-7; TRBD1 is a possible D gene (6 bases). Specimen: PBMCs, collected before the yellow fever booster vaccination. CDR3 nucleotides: TGTGCCAGCAGTGACCAACAGGGCGGTGTCGAGCAGTACGTC. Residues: CASSDQQGGVEQYV.